This T cell receptor (beta chain) was found in a study of blood T cell repertoires in COVID-19. Study details: Samples representing acute and convalescent COVID-19 were sourced from the United States, Italy and Spain. Nucleic acid was either cDNA or gDNA, and it came from T cells, B-cell-depleted T cells, or PBMCs.

Per the original data handling: Nucleated cell number was recorded as an estimate derived from reference gene primer amplification. Libraries were prepared by immunoSEQ multiplex PCR; TCRdb keeps only in-frame clonotypes and omits some of them. The V and J calls and clone size were taken over from that table, and D and trimming were inferred from the DNA. The sample yields just over 150,000 clones, about 85% seen once. CDR3 size: 15 residues. Per the germline V gene, CDR1 is MNHEY and CDR2 is SVGAGI. Trimming took off 6 bases at V and 2 bases at J, with 14 bases between the two ends. The chain has TRBV6-5 and TRBJ2-1; maybe TRBD2 (5 bases). This clonotype was sampled from a human donor with acute or convalescent COVID-19. The donor label of this sample is uncertain. Material: peripheral blood. CDR3 protein: CASSRTPGTYNEQFF. The CDR3 DNA reads as TGTGCCAGCAGCCGAACCCCGGGGACCTACAATGAGCAGTTCTTC.